This TCR beta chain was sequenced for a study of identical twins. This CDR3 is 12 amino acids long. CDR1 DFQATT and CDR2 SNEGSKA come from the germline V gene (reference sequence). Trimming removed 6 bases at V and 3 bases at J, with 10 bases between. Whole-study findings and limits: Out-of-frame alpha sequences shared by twins showed excess low generation probability. While abundant cord blood beta clonotypes carried fewer insertions, memory repertoires showed no such pattern.

This clonotype was found a few times. Its antigen is undetermined. cDNA carried unique molecular identifiers, and a universal primer site was added by template switching. TCRdb re-analysed the 5' RACE reads in MiXCR, keeping a single row per CDR3 protein. The data show approximately 500,000 distinct CDR3 sequences, approximately 25% seen once. This same sample was also part of a study on T cells expressing NK-cell markers.

This sequence was found in a woman aged 18 to 35 in good health. The chain joins TRBV20-1 to TRBJ2-3; D gene ambiguous. Material: CD4+ T cells sorted from blood. CDR3 DNA: TGCAGTGCCAGGCGTGATACAGATACGCAGTATTTT. Encoded protein: CSARRDTDTQYF.